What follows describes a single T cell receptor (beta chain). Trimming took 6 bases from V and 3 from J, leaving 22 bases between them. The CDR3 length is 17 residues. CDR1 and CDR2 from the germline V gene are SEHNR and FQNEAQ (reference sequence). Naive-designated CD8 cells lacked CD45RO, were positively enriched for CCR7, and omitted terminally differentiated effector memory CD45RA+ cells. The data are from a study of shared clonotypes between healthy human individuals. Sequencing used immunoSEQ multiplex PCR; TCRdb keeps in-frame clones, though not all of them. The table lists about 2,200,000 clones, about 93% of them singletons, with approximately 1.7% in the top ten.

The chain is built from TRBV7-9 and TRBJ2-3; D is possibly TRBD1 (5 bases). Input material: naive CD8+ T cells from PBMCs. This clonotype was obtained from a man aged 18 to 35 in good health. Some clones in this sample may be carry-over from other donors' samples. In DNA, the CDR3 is TGTGCCAGCAGAGACCTAGGGGAAGGGGCTGAGACAGATACGCAGTATTTT. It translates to CASRDLGEGAETDTQYF. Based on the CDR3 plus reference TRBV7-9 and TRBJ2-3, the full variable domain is DTGVSQNPRHKITKRGQNVTFRCDPISEHNRLYWYRQTLGQGPEFLTYFQNEAQLEKSRLLSDRFSAERPKGSFSTLEIQRTEQGDSAMYLCASRDLGEGAETDTQYFGPGTRLTVL.